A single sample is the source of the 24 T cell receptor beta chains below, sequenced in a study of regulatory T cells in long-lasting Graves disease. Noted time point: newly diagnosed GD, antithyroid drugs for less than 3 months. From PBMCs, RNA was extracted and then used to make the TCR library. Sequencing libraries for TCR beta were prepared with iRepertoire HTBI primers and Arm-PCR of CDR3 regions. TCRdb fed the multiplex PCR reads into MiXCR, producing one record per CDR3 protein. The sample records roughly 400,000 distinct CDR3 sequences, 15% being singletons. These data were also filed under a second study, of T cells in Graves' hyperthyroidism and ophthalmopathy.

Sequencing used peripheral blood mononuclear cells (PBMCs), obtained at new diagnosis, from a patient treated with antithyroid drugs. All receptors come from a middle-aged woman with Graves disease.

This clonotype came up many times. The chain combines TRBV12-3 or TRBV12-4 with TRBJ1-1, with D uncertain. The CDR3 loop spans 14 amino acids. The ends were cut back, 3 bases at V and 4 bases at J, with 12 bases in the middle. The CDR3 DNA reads TGTGCCAGCAGTTTCAGGAGGTTGAGCACTGAAGCTTTCTTT. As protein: CASSFRRLSTEAFF.

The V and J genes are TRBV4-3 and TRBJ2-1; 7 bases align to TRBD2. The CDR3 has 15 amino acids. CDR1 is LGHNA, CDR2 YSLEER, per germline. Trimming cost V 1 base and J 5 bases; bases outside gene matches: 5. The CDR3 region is CASSQGREQNNEQFF. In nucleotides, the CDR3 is TGCGCCAGCAGCCAAGGGCGGGAGCAGAACAATGAGCAGTTCTTC.

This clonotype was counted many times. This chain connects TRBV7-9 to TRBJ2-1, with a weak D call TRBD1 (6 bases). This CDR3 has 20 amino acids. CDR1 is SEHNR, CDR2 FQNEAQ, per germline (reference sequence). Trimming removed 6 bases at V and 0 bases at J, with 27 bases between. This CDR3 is CASSPTPLQGRGHSYNEQFF. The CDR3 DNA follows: TGTGCCAGCAGTCCCACCCCCTTACAGGGCCGTGGTCACTCCTACAATGAGCAGTTCTTC.

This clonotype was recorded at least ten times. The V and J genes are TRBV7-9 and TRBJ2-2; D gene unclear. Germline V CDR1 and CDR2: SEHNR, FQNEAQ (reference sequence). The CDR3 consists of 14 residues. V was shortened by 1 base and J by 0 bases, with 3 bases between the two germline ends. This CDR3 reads CASSLDTNTGELFF. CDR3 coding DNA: TGTGCCAGCAGCTTAGACACGAACACCGGGGAGCTGTTTTTT.

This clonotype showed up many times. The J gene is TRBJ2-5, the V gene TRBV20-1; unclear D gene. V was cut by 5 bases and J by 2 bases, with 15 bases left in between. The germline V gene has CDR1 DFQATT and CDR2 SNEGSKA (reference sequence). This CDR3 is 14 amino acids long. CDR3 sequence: CSAHRDPSQETQYF. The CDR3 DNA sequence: TGCAGTGCTCATAGAGACCCTTCACAAGAGACCCAGTACTTC.

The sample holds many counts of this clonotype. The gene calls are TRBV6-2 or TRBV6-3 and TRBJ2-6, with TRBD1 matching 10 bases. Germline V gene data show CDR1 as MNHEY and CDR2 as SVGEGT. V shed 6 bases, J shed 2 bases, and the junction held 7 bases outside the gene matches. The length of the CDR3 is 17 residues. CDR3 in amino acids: CASRPDRGQAGANVLTF. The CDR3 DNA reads TGTGCCAGCAGGCCCGACAGGGGGCAGGCTGGGGCCAACGTCCTGACTTTC.

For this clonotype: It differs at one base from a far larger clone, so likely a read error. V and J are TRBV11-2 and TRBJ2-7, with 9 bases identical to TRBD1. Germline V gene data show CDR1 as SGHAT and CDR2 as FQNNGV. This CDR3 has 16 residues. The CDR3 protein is CAGSAGTGSTSYEQYF. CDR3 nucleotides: TGTGCCGGCAGTGCCGGGACAGGGTCAACTTCCTACGAGCAGTACTTC.

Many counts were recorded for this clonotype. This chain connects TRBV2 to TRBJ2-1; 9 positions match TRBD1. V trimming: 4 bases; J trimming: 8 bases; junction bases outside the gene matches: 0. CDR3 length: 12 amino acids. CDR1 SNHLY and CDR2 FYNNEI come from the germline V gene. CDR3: CASSGQGDEQFF. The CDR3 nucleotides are TGTGCCAGCAGTGGACAGGGGGATGAGCAGTTCTTC.

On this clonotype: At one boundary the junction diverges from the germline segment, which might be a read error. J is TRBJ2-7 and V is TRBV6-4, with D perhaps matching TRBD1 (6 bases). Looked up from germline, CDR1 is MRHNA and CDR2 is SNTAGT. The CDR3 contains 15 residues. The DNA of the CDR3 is TGTGCCAGCAGTCCAGGGGCCTTAAGCTCCTACGAGCGGTACTTC. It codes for CASSPGALSSYERYF.

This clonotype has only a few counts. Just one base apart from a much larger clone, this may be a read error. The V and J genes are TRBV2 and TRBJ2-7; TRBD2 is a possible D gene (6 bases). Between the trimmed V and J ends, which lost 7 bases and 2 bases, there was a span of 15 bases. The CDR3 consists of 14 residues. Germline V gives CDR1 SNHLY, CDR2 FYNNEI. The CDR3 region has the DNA TGTGCCAGCATCGGGACTGGCGATGCCTACGAGCAGTACTTC. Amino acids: CASIGTGDAYEQYF.

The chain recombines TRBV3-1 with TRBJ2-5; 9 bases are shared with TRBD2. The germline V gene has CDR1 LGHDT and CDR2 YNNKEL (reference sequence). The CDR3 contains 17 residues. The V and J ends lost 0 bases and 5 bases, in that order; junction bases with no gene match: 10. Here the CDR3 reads CASSQEPAGGEWETQYF. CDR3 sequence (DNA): TGTGCCAGCAGCCAAGAACCTGCGGGAGGGGAGTGGGAGACCCAGTACTTC.

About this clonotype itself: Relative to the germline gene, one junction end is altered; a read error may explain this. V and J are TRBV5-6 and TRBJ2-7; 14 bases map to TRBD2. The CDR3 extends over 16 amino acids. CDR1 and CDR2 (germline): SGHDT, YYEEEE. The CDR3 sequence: CASSRLAGGPRDEPYF. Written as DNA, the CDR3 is TGTGCCAGCAGCCGACTAGCGGGAGGGCCCAGGGACGAGCCGTACTTC.

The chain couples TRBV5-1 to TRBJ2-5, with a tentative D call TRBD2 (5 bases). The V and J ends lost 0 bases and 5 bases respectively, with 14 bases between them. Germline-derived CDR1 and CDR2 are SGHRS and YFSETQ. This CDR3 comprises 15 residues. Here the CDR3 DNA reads TGCGCCAGCAGCTTGGGCTCTAGCCTTCCCGAGACCCAGTACTTC. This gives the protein CASSLGSSLPETQYF.

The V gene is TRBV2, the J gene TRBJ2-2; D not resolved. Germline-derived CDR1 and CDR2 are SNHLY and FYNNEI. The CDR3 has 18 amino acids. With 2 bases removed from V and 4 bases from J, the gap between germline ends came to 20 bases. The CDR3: CASSEHPLPLDGTGELFF. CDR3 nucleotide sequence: TGTGCCAGCAGTGAACACCCCCTCCCTCTAGATGGCACCGGGGAGCTGTTTTTT.

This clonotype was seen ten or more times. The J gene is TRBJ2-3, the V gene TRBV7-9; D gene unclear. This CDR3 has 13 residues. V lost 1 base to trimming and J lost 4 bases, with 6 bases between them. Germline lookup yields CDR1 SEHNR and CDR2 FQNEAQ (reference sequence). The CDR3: CASSLVWSDTQYF. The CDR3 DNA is TGTGCCAGCAGCTTAGTTTGGTCAGATACGCAGTATTTT.

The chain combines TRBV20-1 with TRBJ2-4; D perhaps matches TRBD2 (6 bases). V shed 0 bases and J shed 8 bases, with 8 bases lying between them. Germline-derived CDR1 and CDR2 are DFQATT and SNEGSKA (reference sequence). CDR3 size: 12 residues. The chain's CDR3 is CSAREGGDIQYF. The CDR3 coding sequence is TGCAGTGCTAGAGAGGGCGGGGACATTCAGTACTTC.

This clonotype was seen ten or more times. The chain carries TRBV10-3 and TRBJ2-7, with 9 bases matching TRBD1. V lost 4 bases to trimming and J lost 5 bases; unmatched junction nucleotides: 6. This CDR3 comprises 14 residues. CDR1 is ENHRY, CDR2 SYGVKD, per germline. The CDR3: CAISGDRDLDEQYF. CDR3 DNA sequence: TGTGCCATCAGTGGGGACAGGGACCTCGACGAGCAGTACTTC.

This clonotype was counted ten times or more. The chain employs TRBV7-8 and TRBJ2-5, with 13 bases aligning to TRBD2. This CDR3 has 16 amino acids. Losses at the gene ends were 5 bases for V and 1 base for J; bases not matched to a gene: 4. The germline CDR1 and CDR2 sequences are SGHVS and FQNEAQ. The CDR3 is CASSPGLAGVQETQYF. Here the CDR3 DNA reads TGTGCCAGCAGCCCAGGACTAGCGGGAGTCCAAGAGACCCAGTACTTC.

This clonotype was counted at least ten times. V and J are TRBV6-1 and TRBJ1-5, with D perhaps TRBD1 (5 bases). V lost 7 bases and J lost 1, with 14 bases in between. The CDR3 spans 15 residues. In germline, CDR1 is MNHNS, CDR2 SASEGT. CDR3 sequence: CASTGASSSNQPQHF. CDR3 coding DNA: TGTGCCAGCACCGGGGCCTCTTCAAGCAATCAGCCCCAGCATTTT.

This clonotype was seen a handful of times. CDR3 nucleotide sequence: TGCGCCAGCAGCCAAGCCTCCGGACTCTATGGCTACACCTTC. It encodes CASSQASGLYGYTF. The chain uses TRBV4-1 and TRBJ1-2, with unresolved D. The CDR3 totals 14 residues. With 1 base removed from V and 4 bases from J, the gap between germline ends came to 10 bases. Per the germline V gene, CDR1 is MGHRA and CDR2 is YSYEKL.

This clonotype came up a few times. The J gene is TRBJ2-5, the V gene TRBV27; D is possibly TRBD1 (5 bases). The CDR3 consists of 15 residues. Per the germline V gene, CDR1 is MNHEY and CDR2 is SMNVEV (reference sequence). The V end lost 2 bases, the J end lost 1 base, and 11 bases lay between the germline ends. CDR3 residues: CASSLDRNPQETQYF. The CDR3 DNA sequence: TGTGCCAGCAGTTTAGACAGAAACCCCCAAGAGACCCAGTACTTC.

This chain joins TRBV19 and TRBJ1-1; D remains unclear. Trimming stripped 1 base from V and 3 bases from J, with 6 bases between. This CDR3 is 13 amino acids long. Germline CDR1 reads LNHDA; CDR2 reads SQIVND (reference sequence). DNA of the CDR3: TGTGCCAGTAGTATAGGCAGGTACACTGAAGCTTTCTTT. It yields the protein CASSIGRYTEAFF.

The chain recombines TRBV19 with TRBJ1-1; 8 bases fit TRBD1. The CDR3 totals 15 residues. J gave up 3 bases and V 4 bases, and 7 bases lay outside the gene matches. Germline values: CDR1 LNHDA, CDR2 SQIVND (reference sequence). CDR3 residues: CASSNTGGGYTEAFF. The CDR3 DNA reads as TGTGCCAGTAGTAATACAGGGGGGGGGTACACTGAAGCTTTCTTT.

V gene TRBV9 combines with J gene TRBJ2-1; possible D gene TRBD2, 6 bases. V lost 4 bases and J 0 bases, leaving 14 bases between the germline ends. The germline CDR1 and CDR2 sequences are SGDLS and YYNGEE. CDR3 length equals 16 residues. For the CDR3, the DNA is TGTGCCAGCAGCCCACGACTAGATGACTCCTACAATGAGCAGTTCTTC. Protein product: CASSPRLDDSYNEQFF.